A single sample gave rise to the 19 T cell receptor beta chains below, sequenced in a study of blood T cell repertoires in COVID-19. Here immunoSEQ multiplex PCR was the method, and the copy in TCRdb shows in-frame clones only, minus some. The sample contains 98,000 or so clones, 88% of which appear only once. Sequenced: peripheral blood. These receptors were collected from a human donor in a cohort sampled during active COVID-19.

The chain recombines TRBV5-1 with TRBJ2-1; D uncertain. The CDR3 runs 16 residues. Between the trimmed V and J ends, which lost 0 bases and 0 bases, there was a span of 10 bases. CDR1 is SGHRS, CDR2 YFSETQ, per germline. This CDR3 is CASSLGSGYSYNEQFF. For the CDR3, the DNA is TGCGCCAGCAGCTTGGGATCAGGCTACTCCTACAATGAGCAGTTCTTC.

This clone came up once. For the CDR3, the DNA is TGTGCCAGTAGACCTGGACAGGTCGACACCGGGGAGCTGTTTTTT. It yields the protein CASRPGQVDTGELFF. The chain joins TRBV19 to TRBJ2-2; TRBD1 agrees at 7 bases. The junction had 7 bases not matched to a gene; V was cut back by 6 bases and J by 3 bases. Germline CDR1 is LNHDA and CDR2 is SQIVND (reference sequence). The CDR3 is 15 residues long.

The chain joins TRBV2 to TRBJ2-7; a weak D match, TRBD2 (5 bases). CDR3 length equals 12 residues. The ends were cut back, 5 bases at V and 3 bases at J, with 8 bases in the middle. Per the germline V gene, CDR1 is SNHLY and CDR2 is FYNNEI. CDR3 coding DNA: TGTGCCAGCAGTACCCGGGACTACGAGCAGTACTTC. It is translated as CASSTRDYEQYF.

J is TRBJ2-3 and V is TRBV19; 7 positions match TRBD2. The germline gives CDR1 LNHDA, CDR2 SQIVND (reference sequence). The length of the CDR3 is 13 residues. The junction had 7 bases not matched to a gene; V was cut back by 4 bases and J by 9 bases. The chain's CDR3 is CASSTPPRGTQYF. In nucleotides, the CDR3 is TGTGCCAGTAGTACCCCGCCGCGGGGGACGCAGTATTTT.

The chain uses TRBV7-9 and TRBJ2-3, with 12 bases identical to TRBD2. CDR3 length: 17 residues. Germline values: CDR1 SEHNR, CDR2 FQNEAQ (reference sequence). Germline trimming cut 1 base from V and 2 bases from J; bases unmatched to any gene: 4. The CDR3 DNA is TGTGCCAGCAGCTTAGGACTAGCGGGAGCCCACACAGATACGCAGTATTTT. Encoded protein: CASSLGLAGAHTDTQYF.

The chain uses TRBV4-1 and TRBJ2-5, with D tentatively TRBD1 (5 bases). The ends were cut back, 0 bases at V and 2 bases at J, with 10 bases in the middle. The germline V gene has CDR1 MGHRA and CDR2 YSYEKL. The CDR3 extends over 15 amino acids. The CDR3 DNA reads TGCGCCAGCAGCCAAGAACCCTACAGGCAAGAGACCCAGTACTTC. This gives the protein CASSQEPYRQETQYF.

V is TRBV5-5 and J is TRBJ2-3; 7 bases map to TRBD2. The J segment lost 2 bases and the V segment lost 0 bases, leaving 6 bases of the junction unmatched. The CDR3 has 16 residues. Germline V lookup: CDR1 SGHKS, CDR2 YYEKEE (reference sequence). For the CDR3, the DNA is TGTGCCAGCAGCTTGGCTACGGGAGGCCTCACAGATACGCAGTATTTT. This translates into CASSLATGGLTDTQYF. The entire variable domain, with the rest obtained from reference TRBV5-5 and TRBJ2-3, is as follows: DAGVTQSPTHLIKTRGQQVTLRCSPISGHKSVSWYQQVLGQGPQFIFQYYEKEERGRGNFPDRFSARQFPNYSSELNVNALLLGDSALYLCASSLATGGLTDTQYFGPGTRLTVL.

In this sample, this clone turned up a few times. The genes are TRBV2 and TRBJ2-5, with 10 bases identical to TRBD1. V was clipped by 1 base and J by 5 bases; unmatched bases: 4. CDR1 SNHLY and CDR2 FYNNEI come from the germline V gene. This CDR3 contains 15 residues. CDR3 sequence reads: CASSEGQGAYETQYF. For the CDR3, the DNA is TGTGCCAGCAGTGAAGGACAGGGGGCATATGAGACCCAGTACTTC.

The CDR3 DNA is TGCAGCGCGCCACGGGCGGGGGGGTACAATGAGCAGTTCTTC. Residues: CSAPRAGGYNEQFF. V usage is TRBV29-1 and J usage is TRBJ2-1, with TRBD2 matching 9 bases. Trimming removed 7 bases from V and 4 bases from J; junction bases left unmatched: 8. The CDR3 runs 14 residues. CDR1 and CDR2 from the germline V gene are SQVTM and ANQGSEA.

The rearrangement links TRBV5-4 to TRBJ1-2; 9 bases agree with TRBD1. The germline gives CDR1 SGHNT, CDR2 YYREEE (reference sequence). Trimming took 5 bases from V and 5 from J; bases not matched to a gene: 10. The CDR3 totals 15 residues. As DNA, the CDR3 is TGTGCCAGCAGAGCGGACAGGGGCGGAGGGTATGGCTACACCTTC. It yields the protein CASRADRGGGYGYTF.

The CDR3 is CASSNRGEGTEAFF. For the CDR3, the DNA is TGTGCCAGTAGTAACCGTGGGGAGGGCACTGAAGCTTTCTTT. The chain joins TRBV19 to TRBJ1-1; D not certain. The V gene lost 4 bases and the J gene lost 4 bases, with 13 bases spanning the gap. Germline V CDR1 and CDR2: LNHDA, SQIVND (reference sequence). The CDR3 spans 14 residues.

This chain joins TRBV28 and TRBJ1-4; the D gene is possibly TRBD1 (5 bases). CDR1 is MDHEN, CDR2 SYDVKM, per germline. The V end lost 5 bases, the J end lost 0 bases, and 13 bases lay between the germline ends. This CDR3 is 16 amino acids long. CDR3 sequence reads: CASSAGLTATNEKLFF. The CDR3 nucleotides are TGTGCCAGCAGTGCAGGGTTAACGGCAACTAATGAAAAACTGTTTTTT.

This clone was counted only a few times. The V call is TRBV6-2 or TRBV6-3, the J call TRBJ1-5; perhaps TRBD1 as D (5 bases). Trimming pared 4 bases from V and 3 bases from J, leaving 10 bases between. The germline gives CDR1 MNHEY, CDR2 SVGEGT. The CDR3 is made up of 14 amino acids. The chain's CDR3 is CASSLTVSNQPQHF. The CDR3 DNA follows: TGTGCCAGCAGTTTGACAGTATCCAATCAGCCCCAGCATTTT.

The genes are TRBV2 and TRBJ1-5, with 7 bases lining up with TRBD1. Unmatched junction bases numbered 9, after V lost 6 bases and J lost 4 bases. Per the germline V gene, CDR1 is SNHLY and CDR2 is FYNNEI. The CDR3 contains 15 residues. DNA of the CDR3: TGTGCCAGCAGCGCCGACAGGGTCCGGAATCAGCCCCAGCATTTT. Translating it yields CASSADRVRNQPQHF.

This clone was seen only once. V and J are TRBV9 and TRBJ1-1, with TRBD1 matching 7 bases. This CDR3 has 15 amino acids. Germline V gene lookup returns CDR1 SGDLS and CDR2 YYNGEE. J was trimmed by 1 base and V by 5 bases; bases with no gene match: 8. CDR3 coding DNA: TGTGCCAGCAGACAGGGGCCGACCACGAACACTGAAGCTTTCTTT. Its protein product is CASRQGPTTNTEAFF.

The rearrangement uses TRBV7-3 and TRBJ2-1; 13 positions agree with TRBD2. In germline, CDR1 is SGHTA, CDR2 FQGTGA. This CDR3 has 16 amino acids. The ends lost 4 bases at V and 2 bases at J; junction bases unmatched: 2. The CDR3: CASSSGTSGTYNEQFF. The CDR3 coding sequence is TGTGCCAGCAGCTCAGGGACTAGCGGGACCTACAATGAGCAGTTCTTC. Full variable domain (rest looked up from reference TRBV7-3 and TRBJ2-1): GAGVSQTPSNKVTEKGKYVELRCDPISGHTALYWYRQSLGQGPEFLIYFQGTGAADDSGLPNDRFFAVRPEGSVSTLKIQRTERGDSAVYLCASSSGTSGTYNEQFFGPGTRLTVL.

The chain employs TRBV19 and TRBJ1-6; D remains ambiguous. CDR1 and CDR2 (germline): LNHDA, SQIVND (reference sequence). This CDR3 region has 19 residues. V dropped 1 base and J dropped 4 bases, with 20 bases sitting between them. Written as DNA, the CDR3 is TGTGCCAGTAGTATAGGATACGGCGAATCGGCGGCTTATAATTCACCCCTCCACTTT. This sequence encodes CASSIGYGESAAYNSPLHF. Filled out from reference TRBV19 and TRBJ1-6, the complete variable domain reads DGGITQSPKYLFRKEGQNVTLSCEQNLNHDAMYWYRQDPGQGLRLIYYSQIVNDFQKGDIAEGYSVSREKKESFPLTVTSAQKNPTAFYLCASSIGYGESAAYNSPLHFGNGTRLTVT.

The V and J genes are TRBV6-5 and TRBJ1-1, with a possible D match to TRBD1 (6 bases). This CDR3 is built from 14 residues. Trimming removed 4 bases from V and 2 bases from J, with 11 bases in between. CDR1 and CDR2 from the germline V gene are MNHEY and SVGAGI. CDR3: CASSSDRINTEAFF. The CDR3, as DNA: TGTGCCAGCAGTTCCGACAGGATAAACACTGAAGCTTTCTTT.

The rearrangement joins TRBV28 to TRBJ1-1; weak D call: TRBD1 (5 bases). Germline CDR1 and CDR2: MDHEN and SYDVKM. Trimming removed 4 bases at V and 1 base at J, with 16 bases between. This CDR3 is 16 amino acids long. CDR3 bases: TGTGCCAGCAGTTCACCCTATGGGGCGCAGAACACTGAAGCTTTCTTT. Its protein product is CASSSPYGAQNTEAFF.